Following are 30 T cell receptor beta chains from one sample sequenced in a study of blood T cells in healthy people across ages. It was with a sample-barcoded 5' primer and a J-beta primer mix that a second PCR of about 6 to 11 cycles was run. TCRdb itself ran the 5' RACE reads through MiXCR, one entry per CDR3 protein. This sample has about 1.8 million distinct CDR3 sequences; about 50% occur once, and the top ten carry approximately 2%. The sequenced material came from blood. These TCRs come from a woman between 40 and 50 years old in good health.

The rearrangement joins TRBV3-1 to TRBJ2-5; the D call may be TRBD1 or TRBD2 (5 bases each). Trimming pared 4 bases from V and 7 bases from J, leaving 25 bases between. The CDR3 extends over 17 amino acids. CDR1 and CDR2 from the germline V gene are LGHDT and YNNKEL (reference sequence). CDR3 coding DNA: TGTGCCAGCAGCCGGCCGGTGGGCAGGGACGAAAGAGCGACCCAGTACTTC. Translation gives CASSRPVGRDERATQYF.

This clonotype was seen a handful of times. This rearrangement joins TRBV7-2 to TRBJ1-4; tentatively, D is TRBD1 (6 bases). Between the trimmed V and J ends, which lost 5 bases and 0 bases, there was a span of 10 bases. Germline CDR1 reads SGHTA; CDR2 reads FQGNSA. This CDR3 comprises 15 residues. The CDR3 spells CASSPGQTTNEKLFF. In DNA form, the CDR3 reads TGTGCCAGCAGCCCCGGACAGACAACTAATGAAAAACTGTTTTTT.

V usage is TRBV13 and J usage is TRBJ2-7; D perhaps matches TRBD2 (6 bases). The germline gives CDR1 PRHDT, CDR2 FYEKMQ (reference sequence). The V end lost 3 bases, the J end lost 5 bases, and 17 bases lay between the germline ends. The CDR3 loop spans 15 amino acids. The CDR3, as DNA: TGTGCCAGCAGCTTCCCCGGGACCGGGGGTGACGAGCAGTACTTC. Translating it yields CASSFPGTGGDEQYF.

Regarding this clonotype: An end of the junction does not agree with germline; a read error may underlie this. DNA of the CDR3: TGCTGTGCTACGGGTGGGAGCGGGGTATTGCAAGAGACCCAGTACTTC. Translation gives CCATGGSGVLQETQYF. The chain carries TRBV20-1 and TRBJ2-5; the match to TRBD2 covers 7 bases. In germline, CDR1 is DFQATT, CDR2 SNEGSKA (reference sequence). The CDR3 has 16 amino acids.

This clonotype turned up a few times. The chain recombines TRBV20-1 with TRBJ1-1; D is unresolved. The CDR3 has 12 residues. Germline V gene lookup returns CDR1 DFQATT and CDR2 SNEGSKA (reference sequence). V dropped 4 bases and J dropped 5 bases, with 11 bases sitting between them. CDR3 in amino acids: CSAIGKRTEAFF. CDR3 in DNA: TGCAGTGCTATCGGGAAGAGAACTGAAGCTTTCTTT.

This chain uses TRBV7-2 with TRBJ2-3; TRBD2 aligns across 11 bases. The CDR3 length is 18 residues. Germline CDR1 and CDR2: SGHTA and FQGNSA. The trim removed 7 bases at V and 2 bases at J, leaving 14 bases unmatched. CDR3 in DNA: TGTGCCAGCACGACTAGAGGTAGCGGGGGGGACTTCACAGATACGCAGTATTTT. Residues: CASTTRGSGGDFTDTQYF.

This clonotype has a handful of counts. This sequence joins TRBV2 and TRBJ1-2; the D is unclear. V lost 7 bases, J lost 8 bases, and 14 bases lay in between. The CDR3 extends over 12 amino acids. CDR1 and CDR2 from the germline V gene are SNHLY and FYNNEI. CDR3 amino acids: CASKQGILGYTF. As DNA, the CDR3 is TGTGCCAGCAAGCAAGGAATCTTAGGCTACACCTTC.

The chain links TRBV6-2 or TRBV6-3 to TRBJ2-4, with TRBD1 as a possible D gene (6 bases). Trimming stripped 2 bases from V and 4 bases from J, with 9 bases between. Germline V lookup: CDR1 MNHEY, CDR2 SVGEGT. The CDR3 length is 14 residues. The CDR3 DNA sequence: TGTGCCAGCAGTTACGGCAGGGGAAAAAACATTCAGTACTTC. This sequence encodes CASSYGRGKNIQYF.

V is TRBV3-1 and J is TRBJ2-5; 9 bases are shared with TRBD1. The ends lost 2 bases at V and 4 bases at J; junction bases unmatched: 5. The CDR3 extends over 15 amino acids. Per germline, CDR1 LGHDT and CDR2 YNNKEL (reference sequence). This chain's CDR3 is CASSQSDRGVETQYF. The CDR3 coding sequence is TGTGCCAGCAGCCAATCGGACAGGGGTGTAGAGACCCAGTACTTC.

This chain links TRBV20-1 with TRBJ2-3, with a weak D call TRBD2 (6 bases). The CDR3 contains 12 residues. Germline CDR1 DFQATT, CDR2 SNEGSKA (reference sequence). Trimming pared 3 bases from V and 12 bases from J, leaving 16 bases between. For the CDR3, the DNA is TGCAGTGCTAGTCTTCGGGCGGGGACCCAGTATTTT. It specifies CSASLRAGTQYF.

V and J are TRBV5-4 and TRBJ2-5; TRBD2 agrees at 9 bases. Looked up from germline, CDR1 is SGHNT and CDR2 is YYREEE (reference sequence). CDR3 size: 14 residues. The V gene end was trimmed by 4 bases and the J gene end by 7 bases; junction bases not matched to a gene: 8. CDR3 amino acids: CASSPSGGGGTQYF. The CDR3 region has the DNA TGTGCCAGCAGCCCCTCCGGCGGGGGGGGGACCCAGTACTTC.

The rearrangement links TRBV7-2 to TRBJ1-2, with D maybe TRBD1 (5 bases). This CDR3 has 16 residues. V lost 2 bases, J lost 3 bases, and 16 bases lay in between. The germline V gene has CDR1 SGHTA and CDR2 FQGNSA. Here the CDR3 DNA reads TGTGCCAGCAGCTTAAGTAGGGGTTTGGGATACTATGGCTACACCTTC. Its protein product is CASSLSRGLGYYGYTF.

V gene TRBV5-5 combines with J gene TRBJ2-6; the match to TRBD1 covers 7 bases. The CDR3 is 18 amino acids. Germline CDR1 and CDR2: SGHKS and YYEKEE (reference sequence). The V segment lost 2 bases and the J segment 0 bases; nucleotides outside the gene matches: 8. The CDR3 DNA is TGTGCCAGCAGCTTTCGACAGGGCGCATCCTCTGGGGCCAACGTCCTGACTTTC. Its protein is CASSFRQGASSGANVLTF.

V usage is TRBV28 and J usage is TRBJ2-1; tentative D call: TRBD2 (6 bases). This CDR3 spans 17 amino acids. Trimming stripped 6 bases from V and 5 bases from J, with 23 bases between. Germline CDR1 MDHEN, CDR2 SYDVKM. CDR3: CASSPHRGAGSHNEQFF. As DNA, the CDR3 is TGTGCCAGCAGCCCCCACCGAGGAGCGGGTTCACACAATGAGCAGTTCTTC.

Only one count was recorded for this clonotype. This chain links TRBV6-2 or TRBV6-3 with TRBJ1-1; D is unclear. Germline V CDR1 and CDR2: MNHEY, SVGEGT. This CDR3 is built from 14 residues. V was trimmed by 7 bases and J by 1 base, leaving 13 bases between them. In nucleotides, the CDR3 is TGTGCCAGCACCAAAGGCGGGTGGAACACTGAAGCTTTCTTT. Amino acids: CASTKGGWNTEAFF.

The chain links TRBV3-1 to TRBJ2-7, with 8 bases identical to TRBD1. With V trimmed by 3 bases and J by 8 bases, 18 bases remained unmatched. The CDR3 has 17 residues. Germline V lookup: CDR1 LGHDT, CDR2 YNNKEL (reference sequence). The CDR3 DNA is TGTGCCAGCAGCCAGATTCCCCAGACAGGGGCGAATAAGAAGCAGTACTTC. It yields the protein CASSQIPQTGANKKQYF.

The sample holds a few counts of this clonotype. This chain joins TRBV18 and TRBJ2-1; 10 bases are a match to TRBD2. There are 16 residues in the CDR3. V dropped 3 bases and J dropped 2; count of bases not matched to a gene: 4. Germline CDR1 is KGHSH and CDR2 is LQKENI. The CDR3 DNA reads TGTGCCAGCTCACCTAATAGCGGGGGGACCTACAATGAGCAGTTCTTC. This gives the protein CASSPNSGGTYNEQFF.

This chain joins TRBV7-6 and TRBJ2-5; tentatively, D is TRBD1 (6 bases). Looked up from germline, CDR1 is SGHVS and CDR2 is FNYEAQ. This CDR3 is built from 15 residues. Trimming cost V 5 bases and J 7 bases, with 20 bases left between them. The CDR3 sequence: CASSQTTDRSGTQYF. CDR3 DNA: TGTGCCAGCAGCCAAACGACCGACAGGTCTGGGACCCAGTACTTC.

The genes are TRBV7-2 and TRBJ2-3; the match to TRBD2 covers 15 bases. Germline trimming cut 5 bases from V and 11 bases from J; bases unmatched to any gene: 11. This CDR3 region has 16 residues. Germline values: CDR1 SGHTA, CDR2 FQGNSA. The CDR3 sequence is CASSPLRTSGGAMQYF. The CDR3 DNA follows: TGTGCCAGCAGCCCACTACGGACTAGCGGGGGGGCCATGCAGTATTTT.

This chain connects TRBV15 to TRBJ2-7; perhaps TRBD2 as D (6 bases). Trimming cost V 1 base and J 12 bases, with 19 bases left between them. This CDR3 region has 14 residues. Germline values: CDR1 LNHNV, CDR2 YYDKDF (reference sequence). In DNA form, the CDR3 reads TGTGCCACCAGCAGAGCTGTTGGGGCTAGCGTTGGGTACTTC. Its translation is CATSRAVGASVGYF.

This rearrangement joins TRBV19 to TRBJ1-2; D is perhaps TRBD1 (5 bases). The CDR3 covers 13 residues. Deletions cut 6 bases from V and 4 bases from J, with 12 bases between. The germline CDR1 and CDR2 sequences are LNHDA and SQIVND (reference sequence). CDR3: CASSSREIYGYTF. The CDR3 nucleotides are TGTGCCAGTAGCTCCAGGGAAATCTATGGCTACACCTTC.

J is TRBJ2-1 and V is TRBV20-1; TRBD1 might be the D (7 bases). Trimming pared 0 bases from V and 5 bases from J, leaving 32 bases between. CDR1 is DFQATT, CDR2 SNEGSKA, per germline (reference sequence). The CDR3 consists of 21 residues. This CDR3 is CSARDNSISGGLRGRNNEQFF. The CDR3 DNA reads as TGCAGTGCTAGAGATAATTCTATATCAGGGGGGCTCAGGGGGAGAAACAATGAGCAGTTCTTC.

The rearrangement links TRBV28 to TRBJ1-2; TRBD1 matches 9 bases. The CDR3 is 16 amino acids. The V gene end was trimmed by 5 bases and the J gene end by 8 bases; junction bases not matched to a gene: 15. Germline V gene data show CDR1 as MDHEN and CDR2 as SYDVKM. CDR3 sequence (DNA): TGTGCCAGCAGTACCATCGACAGGGGGATAAGGGTCGGCTACACCTTC. This encodes CASSTIDRGIRVGYTF.

This chain connects TRBV27 to TRBJ1-2; a weak D match, TRBD1 (6 bases). The germline V gene has CDR1 MNHEY and CDR2 SMNVEV (reference sequence). The CDR3 is 14 amino acids. V was cut by 2 bases and J by 8 bases, with 15 bases left in between. CDR3 residues: CASSLRRGLKGYTF. The CDR3 DNA follows: TGTGCCAGCAGTTTAAGGCGGGGGCTGAAAGGCTACACCTTC.

The chain links TRBV7-2 to TRBJ1-2; D gene uncertain. V lost 6 bases to trimming and J lost 1 base, with 9 bases between them. The V gene's germline CDR1 is SGHTA and CDR2 FQGNSA. CDR3 length: 13 amino acids. CDR3 nucleotide sequence: TGTGCCAGCAGGCTGACAATTAACTATGGCTACACCTTC. This codes for CASRLTINYGYTF. Full variable domain (outside the CDR3, taken from reference TRBV7-2 and TRBJ1-2): GAGVSQSPSNKVTEKGKDVELRCDPISGHTALYWYRQSLGQGLEFLIYFQGNSAPDKSGLPSDRFSAERTGGSVSTLTIQRTQQEDSAVYLCASRLTINYGYTFGSGTRLTVV.

The rearrangement uses TRBV5-1 and TRBJ1-5; D ambiguous. CDR1 is SGHRS, CDR2 YFSETQ, per germline. V was cut by 4 bases and J by 7 bases, with 12 bases left in between. This CDR3 contains 13 residues. CDR3 in amino acids: CASSVDALQPQHF. The DNA of the CDR3 is TGCGCCAGCAGCGTGGACGCTCTGCAGCCCCAGCATTTT.

This sequence joins TRBV5-1 and TRBJ1-2; 7 positions agree with TRBD1. The CDR3 has 14 amino acids. Germline loops: CDR1 SGHRS, CDR2 YFSETQ. V dropped 3 bases and J dropped 1; count of bases not matched to a gene: 3. CDR3 sequence reads: CASSWNRGNYGYTF. CDR3 DNA: TGCGCCAGCAGCTGGAACAGGGGTAACTATGGCTACACCTTC.

Of note for this clonotype: A much larger clone lies a single base off, so this may be a read error. The rearrangement joins TRBV6-2 or TRBV6-3 to TRBJ2-3; D call uncertain. The CDR3 consists of 14 residues. Germline V CDR1 and CDR2: MNHEY, SVGEGT. Trimming shortened V by 2 bases and J by 7 bases, and 13 bases separated the two germline ends. The CDR3 sequence is CASSYEASGYTQYF. CDR3 nucleotides: TGTGCCAGCAGTTACGAGGCCTCTGGGTATACGCAGTATTTT.

This clonotype has more than one count but fewer than ten. This rearrangement joins TRBV20-1 to TRBJ2-3; TRBD1 matches at 10 bases. Germline V gene data show CDR1 as DFQATT and CDR2 as SNEGSKA (reference sequence). CDR3 length equals 12 residues. Trimming cost V 0 bases and J 12 bases; bases outside gene matches: 3. The CDR3 region is CSARDGTGVQYF. The CDR3 DNA follows: TGCAGTGCTAGAGATGGGACAGGGGTACAGTATTTT.

The J gene is TRBJ1-2, the V gene TRBV27; D ambiguous. The V gene lost 0 bases and the J gene lost 7 bases, with 18 bases spanning the gap. The germline CDR1 and CDR2 sequences are MNHEY and SMNVEV (reference sequence). The CDR3 extends over 16 amino acids. The CDR3 protein is CASSLSVEGAPGGYTF. The DNA of the CDR3 is TGTGCCAGCAGTTTATCGGTGGAGGGCGCACCAGGTGGCTACACCTTC.